This entry lists 20 T cell receptor beta chains sequenced from one sample in a study of chronic HIV infection and antiretroviral therapy (dated by TCRdb to about 2015). Library preparation was by 5' RACE. Sequencing instrument: Illumina MiSeq. TCRdb passed the public sequencing reads through fastp at Q25 and MiXCR, retaining productive beta sequences. Rows are combined by CDR3 protein, so each entry shows the most common genes and DNA. Within this sample are tens of thousands of distinct CDR3 sequences, with roughly 7.6% of them counted one time only. Around 3% of the sample belongs to the ten largest clones. Sequencing was carried out using peripheral blood. The receptors come from an adult who had HIV and had not received antiretroviral therapy, or was an uninfected healthy control (not recorded which).

This clonotype was seen repeatedly, ten times or more. V usage is TRBV20-1 and J usage is TRBJ2-1, with 10 bases that match TRBD1. CDR3 length: 15 residues. Germline-derived CDR1 and CDR2 are DFQATT and SNEGSKA (reference sequence). Trimming at V came to 6 bases and at J to 8 bases, leaving 13 bases not matched to a gene. CDR3 amino acids: CSADPGQGKVDEQFF. The CDR3 bases are TGCAGTGCGGACCCGGGACAGGGGAAAGTTGATGAGCAGTTCTTC.

This clonotype showed up many times. CDR3 sequence (DNA): TGTGCCAGCAGGAGGGACTTTAACTATGGCTACACCTTC. Residues: CASRRDFNYGYTF. The chain couples TRBV6-1 to TRBJ1-2; maybe TRBD1 (5 bases). Trimming took 6 bases from V and 1 from J, leaving 9 bases between them. In germline, CDR1 is MNHNS, CDR2 SASEGT. CDR3 length: 13 amino acids.

This clonotype was seen at least ten times. This chain connects TRBV4-1 to TRBJ2-2; 11 nucleotides agree with TRBD2. CDR3 length: 16 residues. Germline lookup yields CDR1 MGHRA and CDR2 YSYEKL. V lost 3 bases, J lost 4 bases, and 4 bases stayed unmatched. The chain's CDR3 is CASSHLAGGSTGELFF. CDR3 DNA: TGCGCCAGCAGCCATTTAGCGGGAGGGTCCACCGGGGAGCTGTTTTTT.

This clonotype occurred many times. CDR3 bases: TGTGCCAGCAGCCATCGCGGGAGTTGCGAGCAGTTCTTC. Residues: CASSHRGSCEQFF. The rearrangement links TRBV12-3 or TRBV12-4 to TRBJ2-1; 7 bases map to TRBD2. The CDR3 is 13 residues long. V shed 6 bases and J 10 bases; nucleotides not matched to a gene: 9.

The rearrangement uses TRBV29-1 and TRBJ2-1, with 9 bases fitting TRBD1. The V segment lost 0 bases and the J segment 7 bases; nucleotides outside the gene matches: 10. This CDR3 contains 16 residues. Germline values: CDR1 SQVTM, CDR2 ANQGSEA. The CDR3 nucleotides are TGCAGCGTTGAAGATCGTGGGACAGGGTCTATAAATGAGCAGTTCTTC. It specifies CSVEDRGTGSINEQFF.

This clonotype appeared a few times. This sequence joins TRBV12-3 or TRBV12-4 and TRBJ2-1; 10 bases fit TRBD2. The CDR3 has 12 amino acids. Losses at the gene ends were 6 bases for V and 16 bases for J; bases not matched to a gene: 9. CDR3 sequence: CASSPGLAEPFF. The CDR3 region has the DNA TGTGCCAGCAGCCCTGGACTAGCGGAACCATTCTTC.

This clonotype has at least ten counts. The chain links TRBV2 to TRBJ1-2; tentatively, D is TRBD1 (5 bases). Deletions cut 8 bases from V and 0 bases from J, with 10 bases between. The V gene's germline CDR1 is SNHLY and CDR2 FYNNEI. The CDR3 is 13 residues long. Written as DNA, the CDR3 is TGTGCCAGCGTCAGGGAATCTAACTATGGCTACACCTTC. It is translated as CASVRESNYGYTF.

This clonotype was recorded at least ten times. V usage is TRBV29-1 and J usage is TRBJ2-3, with D possibly matching TRBD1 (6 bases). This CDR3 has 12 residues. Trimming left V 3 bases short and J 11 bases short, with 15 bases between. CDR1 SQVTM and CDR2 ANQGSEA come from the germline V gene. The CDR3 spells CSVDVSQGQQYF. As DNA, the CDR3 is TGCAGCGTTGACGTTTCGCAGGGGCAGCAGTATTTT.

The genes are TRBV4-1 and TRBJ2-5, with a weak D call TRBD1 (6 bases). CDR3 length equals 14 residues. Germline V CDR1 and CDR2: MGHRA, YSYEKL. The V end was cut by 1 base, the J end by 5 bases, with 11 bases between. The CDR3 region has the DNA TGCGCCAGCAGCCAAGTCGACAGGTCGGAGACCCAGTACTTC. Its translation is CASSQVDRSETQYF.

This clonotype showed up just a few times. The V and J genes are TRBV28 and TRBJ2-1; D gene uncertain. Trimming removed 3 bases at V and 10 bases at J, with 7 bases between. CDR3 length equals 11 residues. Germline CDR1 and CDR2: MDHEN and SYDVKM. CDR3 nucleotide sequence: TGTGCCAGCAGTTTGGCGGCCGAGCAGTTCTTC. It yields the protein CASSLAAEQFF.

This clonotype has more than one count but fewer than ten. This rearrangement joins TRBV28 to TRBJ2-7; D is unresolved. V was pared by 3 bases and J by 6 bases, with 12 bases between. Germline V gene lookup returns CDR1 MDHEN and CDR2 SYDVKM. This CDR3 region has 13 residues. CDR3 bases: TGTGCCAGCAGTTTCATTTTGCAAGCCGAGCAGTACTTC. Translated: CASSFILQAEQYF.

Ten or more counts support this clonotype. This sequence joins TRBV4-3 and TRBJ2-7, with 8 bases fitting TRBD2. The CDR3 is 15 residues long. CDR1 is LGHNA and CDR2 is YSLEER in the germline V gene. Trimming took 1 base from V and 3 from J; bases not matched to a gene: 5. The CDR3 DNA reads TGCGCCAGCAGCCAAGTCGCGCGGGAGGACTACGAGCAGTACTTC. The encoded protein is CASSQVAREDYEQYF.

The chain couples TRBV29-1 to TRBJ2-3; 9 nucleotides line up with TRBD1. The CDR3 covers 10 residues. Germline lookup yields CDR1 SQVTM and CDR2 ANQGSEA. The ends lost 6 bases at V and 14 bases at J; junction bases unmatched: 6. CDR3 DNA sequence: TGCAGCGTGGGGGACAGGGTAGCGTATTTT. Translating it yields CSVGDRVAYF.

The sample holds a few counts of this clonotype. The genes are TRBV4-1 and TRBJ2-3; 11 positions match TRBD2. This CDR3 comprises 16 residues. CDR1 MGHRA and CDR2 YSYEKL come from the germline V gene. J lost 0 bases, V lost 4 bases, and 3 bases had no gene match. The CDR3 sequence: CASSLTSGRSTDTQYF. The CDR3 DNA is TGCGCCAGCAGCCTTACTAGCGGGAGAAGCACAGATACGCAGTATTTT.

This clonotype qualifies as medium-sized. The V call is TRBV6-4, the J call TRBJ2-1, with TRBD2 matching 8 bases. The CDR3 has 16 amino acids. Germline CDR1 is MRHNA and CDR2 is SNTAGT. Trimming removed 2 bases from V and 5 bases from J; junction bases left unmatched: 8. The CDR3 protein is CASSDNGLAGHNEQFF. The CDR3 DNA reads as TGTGCCAGCAGTGACAATGGGCTAGCGGGTCACAATGAGCAGTTCTTC.

This clonotype was counted ten times or more. V is TRBV20-1 and J is TRBJ2-2; 10 positions match TRBD2. Germline CDR1 is DFQATT and CDR2 is SNEGSKA (reference sequence). This CDR3 has 15 amino acids. The V segment lost 3 bases and the J segment 3 bases; nucleotides outside the gene matches: 4. The CDR3 DNA sequence: TGCAGTGCTAGGGCCGGGACTAGCGACACCGGGGAGCTGTTTTTT. It codes for CSARAGTSDTGELFF.

This clonotype was detected ten times or more. The chain couples TRBV7-2 to TRBJ1-6, with D maybe TRBD1 (6 bases). Trimming took 6 bases from V and 0 from J, leaving 9 bases between them. The length of the CDR3 is 15 residues. Germline CDR1 SGHTA, CDR2 FQGNSA. For the CDR3, the DNA is TGTGCCAGCAGTCTCAGGGGCTCCTATAATTCACCCCTCCACTTT. Translating it yields CASSLRGSYNSPLHF.

This clonotype was counted many times. The V gene is TRBV9, the J gene TRBJ2-3; 11 nucleotides line up with TRBD2. Germline values: CDR1 SGDLS, CDR2 YYNGEE. The CDR3 sequence is 16 residues long. V gave up 4 bases and J gave up 4 bases; unmatched junction bases: 8. The CDR3 sequence is CASSLPLAGVSDTQYF. The CDR3, as DNA: TGTGCCAGCAGCCTTCCACTAGCGGGAGTCTCAGATACGCAGTATTTT.

The chain joins TRBV29-1 to TRBJ2-4, with D perhaps TRBD1 (5 bases). Per germline, CDR1 SQVTM and CDR2 ANQGSEA. This CDR3 contains 12 residues. V was cut by 4 bases and J by 6 bases, with 10 bases left in between. The CDR3, as DNA: TGCAGCGTTGGGGGCCAGACAAACATTCAGTACTTC. Its translation is CSVGGQTNIQYF.

This clonotype showed up many times. V is TRBV11-3 and J is TRBJ2-2, with 7 bases aligning to TRBD1. With 2 bases clipped from V and 3 bases from J, the junction kept 6 bases outside the gene matches. CDR1 is SGHNT and CDR2 is YENEEA in the germline V gene. The CDR3 has 16 residues. The CDR3 here is CASSLIRGRYTGELFF. The CDR3 coding sequence is TGTGCCAGCAGCTTAATCAGGGGGAGATACACCGGGGAGCTGTTTTTT. Full variable domain (remainder filled in from reference TRBV11-3 and TRBJ2-2): EAGVVQSPRYKIIEKKQPVAFWCNPISGHNTLYWYLQNLGQGPELLIRYENEEAVDDSQLPKDRFSAERLKGVDSTLKIQPAELGDSAVYLCASSLIRGRYTGELFFGEGSRLTVL.